This T cell receptor beta chain appears in the sequencing data of a study of patients and donors after allogeneic stem cell transplantation. This clonotype showed up many times. This CDR3 has 14 amino acids. V was clipped by 7 bases and J by 9 bases; unmatched bases: 6. Looked up from germline, CDR1 is SGDLS and CDR2 is YYNGEE. TCRdb itself ran the RT-PCR reads through MiXCR, one entry per CDR3 protein. Altogether 410,000 or so distinct CDR3 sequences are present, roughly 17% being singletons, with the ten largest covering less than 8.5%. The sample taken for sequencing was blood, either unsorted or a sorted T cell fraction (not recorded which). The receptor was derived from a human donor who was either an allogeneic HSCT recipient or a stem cell or donor lymphocyte infusion donor (not recorded which). It is not recorded whose cells these are; they may come from a transplant donor. The gene calls are TRBV9 and TRBJ2-1, with 14 bases aligning to TRBD2. The CDR3 DNA sequence: TGTGCCAGCGGGTCGGGACTAGCGGGAGCTGAGCAGTTCTTC. As protein: CASGSGLAGAEQFF.